The T cell receptor beta chain described here comes from a study of blood T cell repertoires in COVID-19. On the study more broadly: T cells, B-cell-depleted T cells, or PBMCs provided the cDNA or gDNA that served as material.

Here immunoSEQ multiplex PCR was the method, and the copy in TCRdb shows in-frame clones only, minus some. The data hold 350,000 to 450,000 clones, with around 85% observed a single time. Germline loops: CDR1 SGHTS, CDR2 YDEGEE. With V trimmed by 4 bases and J by 5 bases, 8 bases remained unmatched. The CDR3 is 15 amino acids. The sequence was obtained from a woman under 30 with acute or convalescent COVID-19. Input material: peripheral blood. The chain is built from TRBV5-8 and TRBJ2-1, with 8 bases aligning to TRBD2. The CDR3 bases are TGTGCCAGCAGCGCGGGGGGAGCCACACACAATGAGCAGTTCTTC. As protein: CASSAGGATHNEQFF. The variable domain in full, with the rest retrieved from reference TRBV5-8 and TRBJ2-1, is EAGVTQSPTHLIKTRGQQATLRCSPISGHTSVYWYQQALGLGLQFLLWYDEGEERNRGNFPPRFSGRQFPNYSSELNVNALELEDSALYLCASSAGGATHNEQFFGPGTRLTVL.